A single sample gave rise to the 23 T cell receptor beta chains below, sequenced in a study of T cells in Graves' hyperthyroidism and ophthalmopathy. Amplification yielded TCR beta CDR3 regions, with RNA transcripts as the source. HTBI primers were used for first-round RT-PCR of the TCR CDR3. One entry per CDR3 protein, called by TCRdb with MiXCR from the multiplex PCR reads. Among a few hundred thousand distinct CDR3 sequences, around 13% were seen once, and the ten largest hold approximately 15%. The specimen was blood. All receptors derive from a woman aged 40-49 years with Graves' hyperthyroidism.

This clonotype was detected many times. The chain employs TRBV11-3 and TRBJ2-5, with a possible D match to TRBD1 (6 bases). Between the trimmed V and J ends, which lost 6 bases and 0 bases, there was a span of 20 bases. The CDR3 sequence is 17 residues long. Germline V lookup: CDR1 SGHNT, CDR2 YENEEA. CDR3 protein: CASRTSLAGDYQETQYF. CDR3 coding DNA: TGTGCCAGCAGAACGTCTCTGGCAGGGGATTACCAAGAGACCCAGTACTTC. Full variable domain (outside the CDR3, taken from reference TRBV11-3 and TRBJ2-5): EAGVVQSPRYKIIEKKQPVAFWCNPISGHNTLYWYLQNLGQGPELLIRYENEEAVDDSQLPKDRFSAERLKGVDSTLKIQPAELGDSAVYLCASRTSLAGDYQETQYFGPGTRLLVL.

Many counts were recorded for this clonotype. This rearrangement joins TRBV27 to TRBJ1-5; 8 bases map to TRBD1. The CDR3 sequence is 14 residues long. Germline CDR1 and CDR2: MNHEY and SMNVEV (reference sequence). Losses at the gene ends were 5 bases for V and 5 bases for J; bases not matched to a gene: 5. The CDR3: CASSPWTGHQPQHF. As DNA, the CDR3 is TGTGCCAGCAGTCCCTGGACAGGGCATCAGCCCCAGCATTTT.

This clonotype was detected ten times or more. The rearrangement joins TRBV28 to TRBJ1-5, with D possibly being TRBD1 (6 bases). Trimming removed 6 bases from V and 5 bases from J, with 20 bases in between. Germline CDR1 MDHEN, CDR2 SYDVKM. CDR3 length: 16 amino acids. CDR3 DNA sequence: TGTGCCAGCAGCCCAGGTAAAGCCGGGACACATCAGCCCCAGCATTTT. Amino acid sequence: CASSPGKAGTHQPQHF.

The CDR3 DNA sequence: TGCAGCGTTGGGGCAGCCACAGATACGCAGTATTTT. Encoded protein: CSVGAATDTQYF. This sequence joins TRBV29-1 and TRBJ2-3; D gene unclear. CDR1 is SQVTM and CDR2 is ANQGSEA in the germline V gene. Trimming removed 4 bases at V and 2 bases at J, with 7 bases between. This CDR3 has 12 residues.

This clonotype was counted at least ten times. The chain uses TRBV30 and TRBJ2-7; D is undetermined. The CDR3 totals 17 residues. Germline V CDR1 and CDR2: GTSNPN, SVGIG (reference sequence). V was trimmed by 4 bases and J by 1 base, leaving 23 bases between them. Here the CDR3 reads CAWIDAVGSARSYEQYF. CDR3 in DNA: TGTGCCTGGATCGACGCCGTGGGCAGCGCCCGTTCCTACGAGCAGTACTTC.

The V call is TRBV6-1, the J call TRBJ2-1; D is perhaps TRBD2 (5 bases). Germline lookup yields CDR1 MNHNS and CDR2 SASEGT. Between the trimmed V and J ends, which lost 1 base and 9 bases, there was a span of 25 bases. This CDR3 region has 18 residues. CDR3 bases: TGTGCCAGCAGTGAAGAAGAGCTAGCCCGGGCCCAGAACGGTGAGCAGTTCTTC. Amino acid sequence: CASSEEELARAQNGEQFF.

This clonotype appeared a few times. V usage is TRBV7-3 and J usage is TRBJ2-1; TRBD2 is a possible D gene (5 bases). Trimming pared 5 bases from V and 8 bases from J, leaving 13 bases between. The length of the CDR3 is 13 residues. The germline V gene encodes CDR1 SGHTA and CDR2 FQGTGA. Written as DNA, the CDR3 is TGTGCCAGCAGCAGGACTGGCGTCGATGAGCAGTTCTTC. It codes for CASSRTGVDEQFF.

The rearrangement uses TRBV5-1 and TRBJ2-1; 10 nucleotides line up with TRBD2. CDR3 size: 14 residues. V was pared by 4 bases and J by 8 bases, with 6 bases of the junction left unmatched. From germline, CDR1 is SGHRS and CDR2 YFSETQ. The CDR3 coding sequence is TGCGCCAGCAGCAAAGGGACTAGCGTCTATGAGCAGTTCTTC. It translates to CASSKGTSVYEQFF.

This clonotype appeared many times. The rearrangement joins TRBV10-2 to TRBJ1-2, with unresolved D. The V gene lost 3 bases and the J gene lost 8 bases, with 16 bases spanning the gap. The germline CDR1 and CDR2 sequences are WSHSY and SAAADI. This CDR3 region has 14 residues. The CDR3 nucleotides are TGCGCCAGCAGTGATCATTCCCCTCCGCAAGGCTACACCTTC. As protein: CASSDHSPPQGYTF.

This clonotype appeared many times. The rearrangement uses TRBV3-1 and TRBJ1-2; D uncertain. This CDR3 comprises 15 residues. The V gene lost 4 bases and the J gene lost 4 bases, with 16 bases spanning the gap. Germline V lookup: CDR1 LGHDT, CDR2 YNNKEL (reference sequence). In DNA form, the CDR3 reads TGTGCCAGCAGCCGCCTTGGCCAGGCCGCCTATGGCTACACCTTC. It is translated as CASSRLGQAAYGYTF. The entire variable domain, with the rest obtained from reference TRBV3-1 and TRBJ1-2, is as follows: DTAVSQTPKYLVTQMGNDKSIKCEQNLGHDTMYWYKQDSKKFLKIMFSYNNKELIINETVPNRFSPKSPDKAHLNLHINSLELGDSAVYFCASSRLGQAAYGYTFGSGTRLTVV.

The CDR3 sequence: CSARDATSGSSSYNEQFF. The CDR3 bases are TGCAGTGCTAGAGATGCCACTAGCGGGTCTAGCTCCTACAATGAGCAGTTCTTC. This chain joins TRBV20-1 and TRBJ2-1; TRBD2 matches at 9 bases. J gave up 0 bases and V 0 bases, and 9 bases lay outside the gene matches. Germline CDR1 and CDR2: DFQATT and SNEGSKA (reference sequence). This CDR3 is 18 amino acids long.

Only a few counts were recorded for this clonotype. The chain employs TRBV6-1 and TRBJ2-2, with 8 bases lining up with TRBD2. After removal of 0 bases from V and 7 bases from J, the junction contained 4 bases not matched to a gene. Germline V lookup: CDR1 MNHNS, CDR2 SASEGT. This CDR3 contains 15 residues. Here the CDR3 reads CASSEAPGGFGELFF. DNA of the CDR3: TGTGCCAGCAGTGAAGCGCCGGGGGGGTTCGGGGAGCTGTTTTTT.

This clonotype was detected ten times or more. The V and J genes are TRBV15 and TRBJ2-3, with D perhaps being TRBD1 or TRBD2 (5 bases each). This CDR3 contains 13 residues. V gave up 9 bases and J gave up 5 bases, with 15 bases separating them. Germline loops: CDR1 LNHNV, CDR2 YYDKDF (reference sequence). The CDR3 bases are TGTGCCACTCAGGTCGGGGCTGGAGATACGCAGTATTTT. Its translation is CATQVGAGDTQYF.

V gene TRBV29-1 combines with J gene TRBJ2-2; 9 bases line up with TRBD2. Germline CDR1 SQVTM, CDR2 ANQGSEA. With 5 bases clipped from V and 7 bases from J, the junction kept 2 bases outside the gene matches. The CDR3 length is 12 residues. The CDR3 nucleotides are TGCAGCGTTCCGACTAGCGGCGGGGAGCTGTTTTTT. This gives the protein CSVPTSGGELFF.

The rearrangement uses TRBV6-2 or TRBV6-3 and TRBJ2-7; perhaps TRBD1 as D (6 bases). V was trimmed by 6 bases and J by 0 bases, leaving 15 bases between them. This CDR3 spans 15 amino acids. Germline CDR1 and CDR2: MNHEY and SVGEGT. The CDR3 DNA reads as TGTGCCAGCAGCCGCCCCGGGACATTCTCCTACGAGCAGTACTTC. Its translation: CASSRPGTFSYEQYF.

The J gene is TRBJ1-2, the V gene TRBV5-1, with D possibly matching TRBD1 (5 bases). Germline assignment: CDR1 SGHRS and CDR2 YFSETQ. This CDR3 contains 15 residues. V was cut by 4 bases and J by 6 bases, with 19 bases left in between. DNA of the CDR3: TGCGCCAGCAGCGACCCGGGGGGAAGGCGGGATGGCTACACCTTC. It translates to CASSDPGGRRDGYTF.

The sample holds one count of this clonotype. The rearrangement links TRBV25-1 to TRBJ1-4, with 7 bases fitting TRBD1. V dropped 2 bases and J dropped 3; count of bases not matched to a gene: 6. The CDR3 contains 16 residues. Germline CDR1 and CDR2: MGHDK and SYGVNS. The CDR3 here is CASSELSGTANEKLFF. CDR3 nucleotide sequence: TGTGCCAGCAGTGAACTATCCGGGACAGCTAATGAAAAACTGTTTTTT. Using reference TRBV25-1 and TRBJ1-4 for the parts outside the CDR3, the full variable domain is EADIYQTPRYLVIGTGKKITLECSQTMGHDKMYWYQQDPGMELHLIHYSYGVNSTEKGDLSSESTVSRIRTEHFPLTLESARPSHTSQYLCASSELSGTANEKLFFGSGTQLSVL.

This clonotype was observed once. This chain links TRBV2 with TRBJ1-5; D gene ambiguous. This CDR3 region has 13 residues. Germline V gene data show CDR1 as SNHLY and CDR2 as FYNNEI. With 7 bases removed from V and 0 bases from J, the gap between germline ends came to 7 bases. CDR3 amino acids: CASTVYSNQPQHF. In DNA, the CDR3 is TGTGCCAGCACGGTGTATAGCAATCAGCCCCAGCATTTT. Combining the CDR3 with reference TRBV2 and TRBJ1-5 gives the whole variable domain EPEVTQTPSHQVTQMGQEVILRCVPISNHLYFYWYRQILGQKVEFLVSFYNNEISEKSEIFDDQFSVERPDGSNFTLKIRSTKLEDSAMYFCASTVYSNQPQHFGDGTRLSIL.

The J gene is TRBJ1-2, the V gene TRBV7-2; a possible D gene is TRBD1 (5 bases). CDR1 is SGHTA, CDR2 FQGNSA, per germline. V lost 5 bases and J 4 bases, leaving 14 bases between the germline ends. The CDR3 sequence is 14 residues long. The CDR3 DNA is TGTGCCAGCAGCCATTCAGGGCAGATCTATGGCTACACCTTC. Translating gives CASSHSGQIYGYTF.

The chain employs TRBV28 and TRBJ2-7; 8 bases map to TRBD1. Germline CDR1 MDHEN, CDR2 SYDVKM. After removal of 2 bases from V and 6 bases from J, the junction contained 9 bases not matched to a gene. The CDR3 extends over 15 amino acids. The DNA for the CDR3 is TGTGCCAGCAGTTTACCCGGGACAGGACAAGTCGAGCAGTACTTC. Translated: CASSLPGTGQVEQYF.

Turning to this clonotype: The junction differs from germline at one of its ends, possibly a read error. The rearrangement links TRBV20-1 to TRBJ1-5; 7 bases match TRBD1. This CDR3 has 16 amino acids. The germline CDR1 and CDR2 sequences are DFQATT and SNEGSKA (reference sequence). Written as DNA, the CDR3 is TGCAGTGCTAGAGGGGACAGTCTATATAGCAATCAGCTCCAGCATTTT. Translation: CSARGDSLYSNQLQHF.

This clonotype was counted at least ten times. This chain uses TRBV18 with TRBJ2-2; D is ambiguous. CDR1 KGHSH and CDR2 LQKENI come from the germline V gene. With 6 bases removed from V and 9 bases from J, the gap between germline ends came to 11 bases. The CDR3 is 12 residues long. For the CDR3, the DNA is TGTGCCAGCTCCGCTCCTCCCAGGGAGCTGTTTTTT. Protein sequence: CASSAPPRELFF.

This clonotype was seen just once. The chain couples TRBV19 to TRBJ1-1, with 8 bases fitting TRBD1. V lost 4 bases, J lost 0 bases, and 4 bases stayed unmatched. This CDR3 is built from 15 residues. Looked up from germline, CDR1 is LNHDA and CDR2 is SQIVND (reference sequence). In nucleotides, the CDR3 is TGTGCCAGTAGTACCAGGGACAGGTTGAACACTGAAGCTTTCTTT. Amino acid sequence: CASSTRDRLNTEAFF. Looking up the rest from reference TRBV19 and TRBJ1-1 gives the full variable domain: DGGITQSPKYLFRKEGQNVTLSCEQNLNHDAMYWYRQDPGQGLRLIYYSQIVNDFQKGDIAEGYSVSREKKESFPLTVTSAQKNPTAFYLCASSTRDRLNTEAFFGQGTRLTVV.